This T cell receptor (beta chain) was documented in a study of cytomegalovirus exposure and HLA in healthy donors. Study conclusions and caveats: Presence/absence analyses rested on an assumption that sequencing depth was roughly uniform across donors. The authors reported that TCR beta sequences could predict HLA-A and HLA-B alleles. These predictions were accurate for most subjects in the first cohort.

A note on this clone: Its antigen is still unknown.

Both 60 Vbeta primers and 13 Jbeta primers went into the PCR. TCRdb keeps only in-frame clones here, not all; method: immunoSEQ multiplex PCR. The sample contains around 94,000 clones, 70% to 85% of which appear only once. This CDR3 has 15 residues. Germline values: CDR1 LGHNA, CDR2 YSLEER. V lost 1 base and J 2 bases, leaving 11 bases between the germline ends. The rearrangement links TRBV4-3 to TRBJ1-1; a possible D gene is TRBD1 (6 bases). Material for sequencing was PBMCs. The receptor was isolated from a human donor in good health. CDR3 DNA sequence: TGCGCCAGCAGCCAAGTAAGGGGGAGAAACACTGAAGCTTTCTTT. Protein: CASSQVRGRNTEAFF.